The 7 T cell receptor beta chains reported below all come from one sample, sequenced in a study of blood T cell repertoires in COVID-19 (dated by TCRdb to about 2020). Library method: the immunoSEQ multiplex PCR assay. In TCRdb, the immuneACCESS table is reduced to in-frame sequences with V and J assigned. These tables do not hold every clone; where another copy was compared, an unresolved V gene accounts for under half, and the others remain unexplained. Within this sample are roughly 70,000 clones, with roughly 78% of them counted one time only. Jointly, the top ten make up 9% to 10% of the sample. Sequenced: peripheral blood. These receptors were obtained from a human donor in a cohort sampled during active COVID-19.

V usage is TRBV27 and J usage is TRBJ1-2; 9 bases line up with TRBD1. The CDR3 consists of 13 residues. CDR1 is MNHEY and CDR2 is SMNVEV in the germline V gene (reference sequence). V trimming: 5 bases; J trimming: 6 bases; junction bases outside the gene matches: 4. In DNA, the CDR3 is TGTGCCAGCAGTCGAACAGGGGGCGATGGCTACACCTTC. Protein product: CASSRTGGDGYTF.

V and J are TRBV24-1 and TRBJ2-2, with 8 bases that match TRBD2. The V gene's germline CDR1 is KGHDR and CDR2 SFDVKD. J was trimmed by 6 bases and V by 4 bases; bases with no gene match: 6. The CDR3 consists of 15 residues. The CDR3 is CATSDGRARAGELFF. The CDR3 DNA reads TGTGCCACCAGTGACGGGAGGGCCCGGGCCGGGGAGCTGTTTTTT.

V and J are TRBV5-1 and TRBJ2-5; 14 nucleotides agree with TRBD2. The V segment lost 4 bases and the J segment 4 bases; nucleotides outside the gene matches: 9. The CDR3 extends over 17 amino acids. CDR1 is SGHRS, CDR2 YFSETQ, per germline. CDR3 nucleotides: TGCGCCAGCAGCATCGGGACTAGCGGGAGTAAAGGAGAGACCCAGTACTTC. It encodes CASSIGTSGSKGETQYF. Variable domain in full (rest from reference TRBV5-1 and TRBJ2-5): KAGVTQTPRYLIKTRGQQVTLSCSPISGHRSVSWYQQTPGQGLQFLFEYFSETQRNKGNFPGRFSGRQFSNSRSEMNVSTLELGDSALYLCASSIGTSGSKGETQYFGPGTRLLVL.

This sequence joins TRBV12-3 or TRBV12-4 and TRBJ2-2, with 8 bases that match TRBD1. This CDR3 has 13 residues. The trim removed 6 bases at V and 6 bases at J, leaving 3 bases unmatched. CDR3 region: CASRDRAPGELFF. As DNA, the CDR3 is TGTGCCAGCAGGGACAGGGCCCCCGGGGAGCTGTTTTTT.

V and J are TRBV18 and TRBJ1-6, with no clear D. V lost 3 bases, J lost 5 bases, and 11 bases lay in between. The V gene's germline CDR1 is KGHSH and CDR2 LQKENI. The CDR3 totals 15 residues. The CDR3 DNA reads as TGTGCCAGCTCACCGAATACCCAGGATAATTCACCCCTCCACTTT. Translation: CASSPNTQDNSPLHF.

The rearrangement links TRBV18 to TRBJ1-3, with TRBD1 matching over 8 bases. The CDR3 is made up of 17 amino acids. Germline CDR1 and CDR2: KGHSH and LQKENI. The junction had 8 bases not matched to a gene; V was cut back by 2 bases and J by 2 bases. The CDR3 region is CASSPRSAGGTGNTIYF. DNA of the CDR3: TGTGCCAGCTCACCAAGGAGTGCAGGGGGCACTGGAAACACCATATATTTT. The full variable domain, rest sourced from reference TRBV18 and TRBJ1-3, is NAGVMQNPRHLVRRRGQEARLRCSPMKGHSHVYWYRQLPEEGLKFMVYLQKENIIDESGMPKERFSAEFPKEGPSILRIQQVVRGDSAAYFCASSPRSAGGTGNTIYFGEGSWLTVV.

This rearrangement joins TRBV5-1 to TRBJ2-7, with TRBD2 matching over 13 bases. V lost 4 bases and J lost 6; bases outside the gene matches: 7. The CDR3 has 15 amino acids. Germline CDR1 is SGHRS and CDR2 is YFSETQ. The CDR3 DNA reads TGCGCCAGCAGCATGGGGACTAGCGGGATGTTCGAGCAGTACTTC. Translating gives CASSMGTSGMFEQYF.